This T cell receptor beta chain stems from a study of cytomegalovirus exposure and HLA in healthy donors (dated by TCRdb to between 2016 and 2019). Some background on the complete study: According to an earlier analysis of several hundred of the donors, roughly 180 million T cells yielded 95 million to 140 million unique TCR beta sequences and around 280 Gb of sequence data. Class I and class II HLA loci were covered by the typing at four-digit resolution. A later genetic analysis took genome-wide SNP genotypes for about 55% of the 666 donors and used that subset as a discovery cohort. Among around 400 genotyped donors of the cohort, an average of approximately 200,000 unique TCR beta nucleotide sequences was sequenced per donor, of which about 19% were non-productive. Every discovery cohort repertoire had been produced on one sequencing platform. Of the approximately 400 genotyped donors, about 80% fell in the genetic ancestry cluster associated with self-reported Caucasian donors. A handful of DR-DQ haplotypes were handled as single units for association and clustering because linkage in the cohort was strong. The aim of the study was to test whether cataloging public T cell receptors could identify signatures of past pathogen exposure. Using immunosequencing, the study profiled T cell repertoires from 666 subjects and related those repertoires to cytomegalovirus serostatus. A later analysis re-analyzed previously published TCR beta repertoires from hundreds of donors and added high-resolution HLA genotyping to study TCR occurrence patterns. Besides the first cohort of around 700 subjects, a separate validation cohort made up of 120 different subjects was used. Around 330 gigabases of sequencing data and around 90 million unique TCR sequences made up an early release that covered several hundred HLA-typed donors. High-throughput TCR immunosequencing, statistical association of individual TCRs with disease status, and machine learning were combined to predict cytomegalovirus infection status. Donor age, sex, ethnicity and CMV serostatus were compiled together with the repertoire data. Rather than using new phenotypic data, the later analysis identified candidate immune exposures from TCR beta sequences and from how often those sequences occurred across donors. The number of donors typed differed by locus, with 629-630 for A, B, C, DRB1 and DQB1, more than 500 for DQA1, 606 for DPA1, and approximately 470 for DPB1. An earlier analysis of several hundred of the donors applied high-throughput TCR beta sequencing to assess whether each TCR beta V gene segment acted as functional or pseudogenic. What the work shows at the level of the full study, not this receptor alone: Because counts were too low, under 20 rarely observed V segments, including chromosome 9 orphons, were left out of the earlier analysis of about 500 of the donors. Presence/absence analyses assumed roughly uniform sequencing depth across donors, an assumption that may not hold. In a later analysis, some 17,000 TCR beta sequences were associated with specific HLA alleles at a false discovery rate of 0.05. In an earlier analysis of 587 of the donors, most TCR beta V segments appeared in productive rearrangements about 87% or about 30% of the time, broadly matching IMGT annotations. Strong co-occurrence of HLA alleles, especially DR and DQ, made assigning TCR associations to individual alleles difficult. A further reported finding was that TCR beta sequences accurately predicted the HLA-A and HLA-B alleles for most subjects in the first cohort. According to a later analysis, TCR association rates differed among HLA loci, with DRB1 alleles showing the most associated TCRs and HLA-C alleles showing the fewest. According to a later analysis, most CMV-associated TCR beta chains appeared to be HLA-restricted, and the HLA associations seemed to be driven largely by CMV exposure. Because some donors lacked HLA typing at each locus, the association tests relied only on the typed subset. Correlated functional status among segregating V segments might reflect linkage disequilibrium, but an unknown experimental factor could not be ruled out. Most TCR sequences were observed very rarely across donors, whereas some public TCRs were present in many individuals. Immune exposure information for the cohort was limited to CMV serostatus. In both the original and validation cohorts, the classifier was reported to diagnose cytomegalovirus status with high specificity and sensitivity. The sequencing pipeline was judged likely to have produced a cluster of highly shared sequence variants as a technical artifact. In a later genetic analysis, a missense DCLRE1C variant was associated with V-gene and J-gene trimming of TCR beta chains, and the association was replicated in an independent cohort. This cohort had only TCR beta chains sequenced, and the lack of alpha or paired-chain data limited which features could be detected. Some IMGT-functional V segments, including TRBV6-2 and TRBV6-3, could not be distinguished by the 87-base-pair reads and were therefore excluded. In a later genetic analysis, fewer N-insertions in productive TCRs were reported among donors in an Asian-associated ancestry cluster than the roughly 700-donor mean. The study gave a list of about 170 TCR beta chains associated with cytomegalovirus. A later analysis reported that several top co-occurrence clusters appeared linked to parvovirus B19, influenza, CMV and Epstein-Barr virus. Compared with equally common non-associated chains, HLA-associated TCR beta chains in a later analysis were more clonally expanded and had lower generation probabilities. In vitro tests confirmed that a few of the cytomegalovirus-associated TCR beta chains recognize cytomegalovirus antigens. It was suggested by the authors that the approach could potentially be generalized to other disease states and immunological phenotypes.

The CDR3 goes from the cysteine to the phenylalanine over 15 residues. The sequence is cut down to CDR3 DNA, 45 bases in frame from base 1. The germline ends are 14 bases apart after V is trimmed by 2 bases and J by 3 bases. The CDR1 and CDR2 encoded by the germline V gene (reference sequence) are GTSNPN and SVGIG. On this clone: Its specific antigen is unknown. No per-base quality is available; no much larger clone lies one base away.

The library relied on the immunoSEQ multiplex PCR assay. For the multiplex PCR, a mixture combining 60 forward primers for TCR Vbeta segments and 13 reverse primers for TCR Jbeta segments was used. The CDR3 region of rearranged TCR beta genes was amplified from genomic DNA by a multiplex PCR assay. Amplified TCR beta libraries were sequenced as 87-base-pair reads on the Illumina HiSeq System. The study's processing was this. A later analysis tallied roughly 78 million unique TCR beta chains across the 666 repertoires, and some 10 million of those chains were shared by two or more donors. To remove PCR and sequencing errors, raw reads were error-corrected and collapsed into unique sequences using a nearest-neighbor algorithm that merged closely related sequences. V, D and J gene segments were assigned by aligning CDR3 sequences to IMGT reference sequences. For a sequence to be retained, a match of at least six nucleotides to both a V gene segment and a J gene segment was required. A rearrangement was called productive if the CDR3 had no stop codons and remained in frame with V and J, and every other rearrangement was called non-productive. CDR3 was defined according to IMGT convention as the region running from the second conserved V-encoded cysteine to the conserved J-encoded phenylalanine. In an earlier analysis of roughly 580 of the donors, sequences lacking an unambiguous match to a single V gene segment were excluded. In an earlier analysis of some 590 of the donors, a V segment was called functional when productive rearrangements were above 56.7%, and segregating when the standard deviation between donors exceeded 5%. A statistical classification framework was built for diagnosing cytomegalovirus status from the catalog of TCR beta chain sequences. In a later analysis, TCR nucleotide sequences were compared against IMGT/GENE-DB human TR gene sequences so that V and J genes could be assigned. Using the TCRdist pipeline, a later analysis assigned CDR3 sequences along with most-parsimonious VDJ recombination scenarios. In a later analysis, each TCR beta chain was defined by its CDR3 amino acid sequence together with its V-gene family, and reads without a unique V-gene family were excluded. To address suspected cross-contamination and a sequencing artifact, a later analysis removed 450 to 700 highly shared, low-generation-probability nucleotide sequences. For each public chain, a later analysis derived a clonal expansion index from normalized ranks of inferred template counts within each repertoire. In a later analysis, generation probabilities were computed using a VDJ recombination model fitted to out-of-frame rearrangements, and the results were checked against IGoR. In a later analysis, hypergeometric tests were used to score TCR-TCR, TCR-HLA and TCR-CMV co-occurrence, with a repertoire-size bias correction applied to TCR pairs. False discovery rates were estimated in a later analysis by permuting HLA or CMV assignments 20 times. In a later analysis, co-occurring TCRs were grouped using DBSCAN, and TCRdist sequence similarity was added for clustering within HLA-allele-positive subsets. Repertoires with fewer than 30,000 or more than 120,000 public chains were left out of co-occurrence clustering, as were several repertoires with anomalous nucleotide sharing. What TCRdb holds here is the immuneACCESS table cut down to in-frame rearrangements. Part of the clones is not present; checked against another copy, under half of the missing clones reflect an unresolved V gene, and the others are unexplained. That table furnishes V, J and clone size, whereas the DNA furnished D and trimming. The sample yields 150,000 to 250,000 clones; 65% to 90% were counted once. The ten largest clones take up approximately 2.1% of the sample.

The cohort consisted of hundreds of healthy bone marrow donors. Cohort members were all nominally healthy when sampled, although unrecorded immune exposures were likely present. The donor was CMV seronegative and belonged to the group of over 350 seronegative cohort members. A peripheral blood sample was collected from each donor, and TCR beta sequencing was performed on peripheral blood mononuclear cells. The Qiagen DNeasy Blood Extraction Kit was used to extract genomic DNA from the blood cell samples. The chain is made from TRBV30 and TRBJ1-5; perhaps TRBD1 is the D gene, with 5 bases matching. The receptor was isolated from a woman between 50 and 59 years old in good health and CMV-seronegative. Sequences were obtained from PBMCs. The encoded CDR3 is CAWSTNGGTNQPQHF. The DNA sequence is TGTGCCTGGAGTACTAACGGAGGGACCAATCAGCCCCAGCATTTT.